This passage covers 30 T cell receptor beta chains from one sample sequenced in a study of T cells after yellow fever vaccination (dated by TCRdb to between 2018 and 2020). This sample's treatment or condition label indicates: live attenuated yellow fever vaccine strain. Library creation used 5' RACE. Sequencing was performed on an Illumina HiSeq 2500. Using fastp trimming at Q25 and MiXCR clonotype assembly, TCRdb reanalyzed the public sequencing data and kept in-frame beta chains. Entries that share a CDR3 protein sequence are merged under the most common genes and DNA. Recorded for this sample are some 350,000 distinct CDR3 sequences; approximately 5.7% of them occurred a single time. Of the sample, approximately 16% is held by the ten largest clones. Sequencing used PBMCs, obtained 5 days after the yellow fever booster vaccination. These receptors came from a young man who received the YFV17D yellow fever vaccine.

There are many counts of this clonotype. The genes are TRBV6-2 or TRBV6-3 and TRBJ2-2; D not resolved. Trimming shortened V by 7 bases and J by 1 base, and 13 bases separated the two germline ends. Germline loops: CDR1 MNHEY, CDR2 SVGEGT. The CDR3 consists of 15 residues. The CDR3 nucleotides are TGTGCCAGCACCCTAAGGTCGGAGAACACCGGGGAGCTGTTTTTT. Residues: CASTLRSENTGELFF.

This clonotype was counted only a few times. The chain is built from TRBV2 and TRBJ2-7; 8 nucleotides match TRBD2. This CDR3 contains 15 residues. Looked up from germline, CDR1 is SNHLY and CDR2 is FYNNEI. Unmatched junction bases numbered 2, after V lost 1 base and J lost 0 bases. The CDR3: CASSEGLAHSYEQYF. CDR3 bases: TGTGCCAGCAGTGAAGGACTAGCGCACTCCTACGAGCAGTACTTC.

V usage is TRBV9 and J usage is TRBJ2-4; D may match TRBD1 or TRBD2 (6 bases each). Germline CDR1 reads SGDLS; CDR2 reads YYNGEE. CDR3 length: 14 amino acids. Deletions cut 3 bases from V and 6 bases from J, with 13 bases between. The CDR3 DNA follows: TGTGCCAGCAGCGCCAGGGGAGCGGGAAACATTCAGTACTTC. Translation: CASSARGAGNIQYF.

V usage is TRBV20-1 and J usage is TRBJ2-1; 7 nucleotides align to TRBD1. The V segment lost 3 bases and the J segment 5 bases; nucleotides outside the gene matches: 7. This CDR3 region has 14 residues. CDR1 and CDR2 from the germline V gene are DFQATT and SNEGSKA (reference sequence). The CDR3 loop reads CSASVGTANNEQFF. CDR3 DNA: TGCAGTGCTAGTGTCGGGACAGCTAACAATGAGCAGTTCTTC.

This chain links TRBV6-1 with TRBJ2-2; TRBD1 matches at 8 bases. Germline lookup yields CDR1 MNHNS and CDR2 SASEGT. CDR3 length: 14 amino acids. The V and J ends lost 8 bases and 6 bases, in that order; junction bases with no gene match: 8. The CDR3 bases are TGTGCCAGCCGAGGCACAGGGGGTTCCGGGGAGCTGTTTTTT. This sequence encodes CASRGTGGSGELFF.

CDR3 loop: CASSRVQSYEQYF. The CDR3 coding sequence is TGCGCCAGCAGCCGCGTACAGTCCTACGAGCAGTACTTC. The V call is TRBV4-1, the J call TRBJ2-7; D is undetermined. The V end was cut by 4 bases, the J end by 1 base, with 8 bases between. The germline V gene encodes CDR1 MGHRA and CDR2 YSYEKL. There are 13 residues in the CDR3.

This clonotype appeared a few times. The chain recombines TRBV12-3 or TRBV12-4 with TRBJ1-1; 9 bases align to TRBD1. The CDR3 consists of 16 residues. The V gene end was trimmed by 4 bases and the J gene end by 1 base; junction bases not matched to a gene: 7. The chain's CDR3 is CASSSGTGSWNTEAFF. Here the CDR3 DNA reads TGTGCCAGCAGTTCCGGGACAGGGTCCTGGAACACTGAAGCTTTCTTT.

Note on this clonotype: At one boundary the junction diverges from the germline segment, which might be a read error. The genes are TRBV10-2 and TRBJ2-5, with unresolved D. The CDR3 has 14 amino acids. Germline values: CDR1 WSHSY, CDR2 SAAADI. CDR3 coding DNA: TGCGCCAGCAGACCAGCCTTACAGCAAGAGGCCCAGTACTTC. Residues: CASRPALQQEAQYF.

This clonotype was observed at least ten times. The DNA of the CDR3 is TGTGCCAGCAGAAAGAGGGGACTAGCGGGATACGAGCAGTACTTC. It is translated as CASRKRGLAGYEQYF. The chain uses TRBV5-6 and TRBJ2-7; 13 nucleotides align to TRBD2. The length of the CDR3 is 15 residues. Trimming took 5 bases from V and 4 from J; bases not matched to a gene: 6. Germline V CDR1 and CDR2: SGHDT, YYEEEE.

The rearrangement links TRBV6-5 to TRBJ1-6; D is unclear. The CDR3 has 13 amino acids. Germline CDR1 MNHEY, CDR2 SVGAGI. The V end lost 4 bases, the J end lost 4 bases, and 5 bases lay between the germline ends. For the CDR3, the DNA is TGTGCCAGCAGTTTGCAATATAATTCACCCCTCCACTTT. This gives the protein CASSLQYNSPLHF.

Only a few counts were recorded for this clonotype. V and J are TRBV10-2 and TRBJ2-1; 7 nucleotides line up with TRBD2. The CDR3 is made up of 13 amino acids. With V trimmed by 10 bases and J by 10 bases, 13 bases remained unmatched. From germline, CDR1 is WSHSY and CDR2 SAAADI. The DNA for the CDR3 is TGCGCCACTTGGGACTACAGTTCGCGGGAGCAGTTCTTC. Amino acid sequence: CATWDYSSREQFF.

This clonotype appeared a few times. The CDR3 loop reads CASSFAGGQETQYF. CDR3 DNA sequence: TGTGCCAGCAGTTTTGCTGGGGGCCAAGAGACCCAGTACTTC. The V and J genes are TRBV6-5 and TRBJ2-5; the D call may be TRBD1 or TRBD2 (5 bases each). Germline-derived CDR1 and CDR2 are MNHEY and SVGAGI. Trimming removed 4 bases from V and 1 base from J, with 10 bases in between. This CDR3 region has 14 residues.

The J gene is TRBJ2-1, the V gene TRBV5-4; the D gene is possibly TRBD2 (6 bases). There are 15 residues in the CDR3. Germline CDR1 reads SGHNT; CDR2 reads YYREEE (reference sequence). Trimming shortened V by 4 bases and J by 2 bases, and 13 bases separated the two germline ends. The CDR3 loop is CASSRGNNAYNEQFF. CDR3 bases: TGTGCCAGCAGCCGGGGGAACAATGCCTACAATGAGCAGTTCTTC.

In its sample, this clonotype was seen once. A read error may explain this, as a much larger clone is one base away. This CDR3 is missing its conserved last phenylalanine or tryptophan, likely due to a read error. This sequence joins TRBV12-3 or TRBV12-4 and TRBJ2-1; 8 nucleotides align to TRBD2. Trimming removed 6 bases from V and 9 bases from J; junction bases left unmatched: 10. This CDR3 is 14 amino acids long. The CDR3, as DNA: TGTGCCAGCAGGCTGGGACTAGGGTTGGGTGAGCAGTTCTCC. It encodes CASRLGLGLGEQFS.

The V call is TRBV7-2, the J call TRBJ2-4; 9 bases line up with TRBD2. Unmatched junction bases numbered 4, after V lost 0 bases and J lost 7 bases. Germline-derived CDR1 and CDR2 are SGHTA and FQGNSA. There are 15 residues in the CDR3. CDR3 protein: CASSLAAGGGNIQYF. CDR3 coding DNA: TGTGCCAGCAGCTTAGCGGCGGGAGGGGGGAACATTCAGTACTTC.

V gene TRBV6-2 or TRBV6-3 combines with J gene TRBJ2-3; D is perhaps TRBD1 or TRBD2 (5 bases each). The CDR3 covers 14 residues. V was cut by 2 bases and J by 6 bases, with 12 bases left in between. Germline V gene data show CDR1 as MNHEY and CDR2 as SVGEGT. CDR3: CASSYGASRDTQYF. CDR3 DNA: TGTGCCAGCAGTTACGGGGCTAGCCGGGATACGCAGTATTTT.

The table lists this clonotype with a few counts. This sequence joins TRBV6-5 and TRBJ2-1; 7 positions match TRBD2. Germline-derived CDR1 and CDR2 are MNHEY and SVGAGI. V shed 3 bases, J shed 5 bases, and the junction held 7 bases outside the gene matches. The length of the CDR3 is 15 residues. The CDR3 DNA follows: TGTGCCAGCAGTTATTCCGGGACTATTAACAATGAGCAGTTCTTC. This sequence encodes CASSYSGTINNEQFF.

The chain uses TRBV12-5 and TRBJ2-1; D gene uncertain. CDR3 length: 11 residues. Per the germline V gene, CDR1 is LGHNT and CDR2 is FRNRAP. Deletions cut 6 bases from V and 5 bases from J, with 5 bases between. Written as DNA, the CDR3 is TGTGCTAGTGGCCTCCACAATGAGCAGTTCTTC. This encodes CASGLHNEQFF. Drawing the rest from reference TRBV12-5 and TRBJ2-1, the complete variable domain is DARVTQTPRHKVTEMGQEVTMRCQPILGHNTVFWYRQTMMQGLELLAYFRNRAPLDDSGMPKDRFSAEMPDATLATLKIQPSEPRDSAVYFCASGLHNEQFFGPGTRLTVL.

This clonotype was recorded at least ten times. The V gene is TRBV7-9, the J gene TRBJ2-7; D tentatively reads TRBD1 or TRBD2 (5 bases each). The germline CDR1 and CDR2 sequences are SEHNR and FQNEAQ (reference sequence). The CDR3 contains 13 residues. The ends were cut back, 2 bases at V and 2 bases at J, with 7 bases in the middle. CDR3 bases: TGTGCCAGCAGCTTATGGGGGACCTACGAGCAGTACTTC. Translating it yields CASSLWGTYEQYF.

CDR3 region: CASSRTDLNTGELFF. In DNA form, the CDR3 reads TGTGCCAGCAGCCGGACAGATCTGAACACCGGGGAGCTGTTTTTT. The chain has TRBV11-3 and TRBJ2-2, with a possible D match to TRBD1 (6 bases). V was trimmed by 5 bases and J by 1 base, leaving 11 bases between them. The CDR3 runs 15 residues. Germline CDR1 and CDR2: SGHNT and YENEEA.

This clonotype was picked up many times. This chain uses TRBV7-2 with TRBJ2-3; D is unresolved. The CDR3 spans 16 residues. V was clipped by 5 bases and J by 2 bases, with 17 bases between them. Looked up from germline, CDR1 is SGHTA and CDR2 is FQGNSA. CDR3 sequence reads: CASSSAASHPTDTQYF. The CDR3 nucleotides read TGTGCCAGCAGCAGCGCAGCGAGCCATCCCACAGATACGCAGTATTTT.

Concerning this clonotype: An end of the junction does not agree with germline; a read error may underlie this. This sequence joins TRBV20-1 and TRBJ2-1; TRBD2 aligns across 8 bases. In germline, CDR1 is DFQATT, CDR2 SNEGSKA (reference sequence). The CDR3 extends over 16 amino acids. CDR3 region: CCARPQLAEAYNEQFF. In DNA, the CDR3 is TGCTGTGCTAGGCCCCAACTAGCGGAGGCCTACAATGAGCAGTTCTTC.

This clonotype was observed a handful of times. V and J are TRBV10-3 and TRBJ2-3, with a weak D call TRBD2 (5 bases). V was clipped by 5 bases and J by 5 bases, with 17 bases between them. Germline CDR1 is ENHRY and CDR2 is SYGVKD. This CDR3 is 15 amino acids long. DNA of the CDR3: TGTGCCATCAGTAATCTCCCGGGGAGCCGAGATACGCAGTATTTT. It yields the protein CAISNLPGSRDTQYF.

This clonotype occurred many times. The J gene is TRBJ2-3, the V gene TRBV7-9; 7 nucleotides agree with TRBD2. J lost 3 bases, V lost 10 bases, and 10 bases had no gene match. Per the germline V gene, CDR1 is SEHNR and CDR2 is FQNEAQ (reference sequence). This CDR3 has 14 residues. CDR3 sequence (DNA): TGTGCCATCCTTTCTCACGGGGGGACAGATACGCAGTATTTT. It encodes CAILSHGGTDTQYF.

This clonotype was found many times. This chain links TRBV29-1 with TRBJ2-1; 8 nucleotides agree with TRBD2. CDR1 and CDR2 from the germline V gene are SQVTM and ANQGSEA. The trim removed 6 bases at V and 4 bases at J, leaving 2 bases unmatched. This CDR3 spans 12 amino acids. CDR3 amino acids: CSVVAGYNEQFF. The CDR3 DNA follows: TGCAGCGTGGTAGCGGGATACAATGAGCAGTTCTTC.

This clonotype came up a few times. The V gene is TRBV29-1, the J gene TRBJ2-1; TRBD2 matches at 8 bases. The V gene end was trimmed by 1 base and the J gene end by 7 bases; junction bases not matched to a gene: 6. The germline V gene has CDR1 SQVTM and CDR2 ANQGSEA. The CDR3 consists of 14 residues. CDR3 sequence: CSVEVSGILNEQFF. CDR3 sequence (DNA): TGCAGCGTTGAAGTTAGCGGGATTTTGAATGAGCAGTTCTTC.

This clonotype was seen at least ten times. CDR3 region: CASSKAASGGYNEQFF. In DNA form, the CDR3 reads TGTGCCAGCAGCAAAGCGGCTAGCGGGGGGTACAATGAGCAGTTCTTC. The V gene is TRBV7-2, the J gene TRBJ2-1; 11 bases align to TRBD2. This CDR3 has 16 amino acids. Germline-derived CDR1 and CDR2 are SGHTA and FQGNSA. J lost 4 bases, V lost 5 bases, and 7 bases had no gene match.

CDR3 in amino acids: CASSLVGVAEAFF. The CDR3 nucleotides read TGTGCCAGCAGCTTAGTAGGAGTCGCTGAAGCTTTCTTT. This rearrangement joins TRBV7-2 to TRBJ1-1; D not certain. The CDR3 contains 13 residues. V was trimmed by 1 base and J by 6 bases, leaving 9 bases between them. The germline V gene encodes CDR1 SGHTA and CDR2 FQGNSA.

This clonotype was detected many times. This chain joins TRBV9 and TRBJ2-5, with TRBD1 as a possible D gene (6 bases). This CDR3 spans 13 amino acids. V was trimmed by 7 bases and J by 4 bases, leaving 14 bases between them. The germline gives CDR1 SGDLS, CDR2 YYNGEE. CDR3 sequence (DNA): TGTGCCAGCGGGAATCTAGGGGGAGAGACCCAGTACTTC. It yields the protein CASGNLGGETQYF.

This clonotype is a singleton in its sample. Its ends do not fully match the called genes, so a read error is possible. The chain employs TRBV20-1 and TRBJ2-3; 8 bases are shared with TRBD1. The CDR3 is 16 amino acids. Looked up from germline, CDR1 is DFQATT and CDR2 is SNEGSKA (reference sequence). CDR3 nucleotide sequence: TGCTGTGCTAGAGCTCATGACAGGGGAGACACAGATACGCAGTATTTT. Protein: CCARAHDRGDTDTQYF.